These 9 T cell receptor beta chains share one sample of origin, sequenced in a study of cytomegalovirus exposure and HLA in healthy donors. The PCR used 60 Vbeta and 13 Jbeta primers. Clones were sequenced by immunoSEQ multiplex PCR, and TCRdb holds only the in-frame ones, with some missing. This table has 79,000 or so clones, roughly 79% appearing once. Sequenced material: PBMCs. These receptors were obtained from a middle-aged woman in good health and CMV-seropositive.

This clone has just one count. J is TRBJ1-5 and V is TRBV7-9; 8 bases fit TRBD1. This CDR3 has 16 amino acids. Losses at the gene ends were 5 bases for V and 2 bases for J; bases not matched to a gene: 8. Germline loops: CDR1 SEHNR, CDR2 FQNEAQ (reference sequence). In DNA form, the CDR3 reads TGTGCCAGCAGCAAACACAGGGGGTCTGGCAATCAGCCCCAGCATTTT. It codes for CASSKHRGSGNQPQHF.

V is TRBV6-1 and J is TRBJ2-1; 14 nucleotides line up with TRBD2. Germline V gene lookup returns CDR1 MNHNS and CDR2 SASEGT. Unmatched junction bases numbered 17, after V lost 4 bases and J lost 9 bases. The CDR3 is 19 residues long. This chain's CDR3 is CASSGGPVWGTSGSGEQFF. CDR3 bases: TGTGCCAGCAGTGGAGGCCCAGTTTGGGGGACTAGCGGGAGTGGTGAGCAGTTCTTC.

The chain combines TRBV15 with TRBJ2-7; 12 positions agree with TRBD2. The germline CDR1 and CDR2 sequences are LNHNV and YYDKDF (reference sequence). The CDR3 sequence is 18 residues long. V lost 3 bases and J lost 0; bases outside the gene matches: 9. CDR3 nucleotide sequence: TGTGCCACCAGCAGGCGGACTAGCGGGGCTCCCAGCTCCTACGAGCAGTACTTC. As protein: CATSRRTSGAPSSYEQYF.

The V call is TRBV30, the J call TRBJ1-6; D is unresolved. Germline V gene data show CDR1 as GTSNPN and CDR2 as SVGIG (reference sequence). The length of the CDR3 is 12 residues. Trimming pared 3 bases from V and 9 bases from J, leaving 9 bases between. This CDR3 reads CAWRFLSSPLHF. CDR3 coding DNA: TGTGCCTGGAGGTTCCTGTCTTCACCCCTCCACTTT. Full variable domain (remainder filled in from reference TRBV30 and TRBJ1-6): SQTIHQWPATLVQPVGSPLSLECTVEGTSNPNLYWYRQAAGRGLQLLFYSVGIGQISSEVPQNLSASRPQDRQFILSSKKLLLSDSGFYLCAWRFLSSPLHFGNGTRLTVT.

The V call is TRBV5-1, the J call TRBJ1-2; 7 bases match TRBD1. Germline trimming cut 0 bases from V and 5 bases from J; bases unmatched to any gene: 4. The CDR3 covers 14 residues. The V gene's germline CDR1 is SGHRS and CDR2 YFSETQ. DNA of the CDR3: TGCGCCAGCAGCTTGGGACAGGGTCGTTATGGCTACACCTTC. Translating gives CASSLGQGRYGYTF.

This clone has a single count. The CDR3 region has the DNA TGCGCCAGCAAGGTACCCGGGGGTGGTGAGCAGTTCTTC. Protein sequence: CASKVPGGGEQFF. The chain links TRBV5-1 to TRBJ2-1, with D possibly being TRBD2 (6 bases). The germline V gene has CDR1 SGHRS and CDR2 YFSETQ. Trimming left V 6 bases short and J 9 bases short, with 16 bases between. CDR3 length equals 13 residues.

The V gene is TRBV29-1, the J gene TRBJ2-1; TRBD2 matches at 8 bases. Germline-derived CDR1 and CDR2 are SQVTM and ANQGSEA. Trimming took 1 base from V and 3 from J; bases not matched to a gene: 8. The CDR3 has 16 residues. CDR3 protein: CSVEVPVAGLYNEQFF. CDR3 sequence (DNA): TGCAGCGTTGAAGTTCCGGTAGCGGGGCTCTACAATGAGCAGTTCTTC.

This sequence joins TRBV7-9 and TRBJ1-4; maybe TRBD1 (5 bases). The CDR3 length is 14 residues. Looked up from germline, CDR1 is SEHNR and CDR2 is FQNEAQ (reference sequence). Trimming stripped 6 bases from V and 10 bases from J, with 18 bases between. CDR3 protein: CASRQDSLGVKLFF. Here the CDR3 DNA reads TGTGCCAGCAGACAAGACAGTTTGGGTGTAAAACTGTTTTTT.

This clone was counted only a few times. This sequence joins TRBV6-1 and TRBJ2-7; the D is unclear. The V gene's germline CDR1 is MNHNS and CDR2 SASEGT. The V end lost 7 bases, the J end lost 0 bases, and 7 bases lay between the germline ends. CDR3 size: 12 residues. CDR3 loop: CASTESSYEQYF. The CDR3 DNA sequence: TGTGCCAGCACGGAGAGCTCCTACGAGCAGTACTTC.